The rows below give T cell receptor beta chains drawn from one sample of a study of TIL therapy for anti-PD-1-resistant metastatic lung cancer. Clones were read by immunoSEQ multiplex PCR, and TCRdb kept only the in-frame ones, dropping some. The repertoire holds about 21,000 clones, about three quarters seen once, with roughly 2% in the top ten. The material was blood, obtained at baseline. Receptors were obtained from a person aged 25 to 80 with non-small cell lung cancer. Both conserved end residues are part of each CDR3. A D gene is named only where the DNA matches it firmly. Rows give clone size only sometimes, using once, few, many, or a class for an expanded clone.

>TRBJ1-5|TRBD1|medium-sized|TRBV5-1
CASSETGSNQPQHF
TGCGCCAGCAGCGAGACAGGGAGCAATCAGCCCCAGCATTTT
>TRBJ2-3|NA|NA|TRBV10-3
CAISEGPETTDTQYF
TGTGCCATCAGTGAGGGGCCAGAGACCACAGATACGCAGTATTTT
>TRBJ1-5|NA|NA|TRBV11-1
CASSLAQGQPQHF
TGTGCCAGCAGCTTAGCCCAGGGCCAGCCCCAGCATTTT
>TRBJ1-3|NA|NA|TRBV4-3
CASSQVYESFSGNTIYF
TGCGCCAGCAGCCAAGTATACGAATCCTTCTCTGGAAACACCATATATTTT
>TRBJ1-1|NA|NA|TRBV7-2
CASSLGTYTNGEAFF
TGTGCCAGCAGCTTAGGGACTTACACAAACGGTGAAGCTTTCTTT
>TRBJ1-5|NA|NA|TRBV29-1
CSVGQGSSTSNQPQHF
TGCAGCGTTGGGCAGGGTTCATCCACTAGCAATCAGCCCCAGCATTTT
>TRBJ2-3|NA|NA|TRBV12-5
CASGLILAVTDTQYF
TGTGCTAGTGGTTTGATACTAGCAGTCACAGATACGCAGTATTTT
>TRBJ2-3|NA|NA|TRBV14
CASSRSTSTDTQYF
TGTGCCAGCAGCCGCTCGACTAGCACAGATACGCAGTATTTT
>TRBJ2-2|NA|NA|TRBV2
CATQGVQTTGELFF
TGTGCCACGCAAGGTGTCCAGACCACCGGGGAGCTGTTTTTT
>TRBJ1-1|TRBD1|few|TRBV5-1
CASTILGTGNTEAFF
TGCGCCAGCACCATTCTGGGGACAGGGAACACTGAAGCTTTCTTT
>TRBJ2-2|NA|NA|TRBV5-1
CASGERAGPGELFF
TGCGCCAGCGGGGAGCGGGCTGGCCCCGGGGAGCTGTTTTTT
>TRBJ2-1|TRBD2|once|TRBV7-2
CASSLYRASGGPNEQFF
TGTGCCAGCAGCTTATATCGGGCTAGCGGGGGGCCAAATGAGCAGTTCTTC
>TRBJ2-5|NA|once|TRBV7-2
CASSLTQGGETQYF
TGTGCCAGCAGCTTAACCCAGGGAGGAGAGACCCAGTACTTC
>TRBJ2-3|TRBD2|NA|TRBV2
CASSVNKKGLAGGRTSTDTQYF
TGTGCCAGCAGTGTTAATAAGAAGGGACTAGCGGGGGGGAGAACTAGCACAGATACGCAGTATTTT
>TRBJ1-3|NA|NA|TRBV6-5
CASRSPSGNTIYF
TGTGCCAGCAGAAGCCCCTCTGGAAACACCATATATTTT
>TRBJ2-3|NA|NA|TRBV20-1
CSAQIGDTQYF
TGCAGTGCACAAATAGGGGATACGCAGTATTTT
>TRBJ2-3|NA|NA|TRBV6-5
CASHFVADSTDTQYF
TGTGCCAGCCATTTCGTAGCGGATAGCACAGATACGCAGTATTTT
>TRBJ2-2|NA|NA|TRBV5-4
CASSYQLNTGELFF
TGTGCCAGCAGTTACCAATTGAACACCGGGGAGCTGTTTTTT
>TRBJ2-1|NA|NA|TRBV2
CASSEDYPRQVEQFF
TGTGCCAGCAGTGAAGACTACCCGAGGCAGGTTGAGCAGTTCTTC
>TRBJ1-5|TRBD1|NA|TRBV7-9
CASSGGTDPPNQPQHF
TGTGCCAGCAGCGGCGGGACAGATCCCCCAAATCAGCCCCAGCATTTT
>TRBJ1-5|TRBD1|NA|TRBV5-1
CASSLGQGASQPQHF
TGCGCCAGCAGCTTGGGTCAGGGGGCGAGTCAGCCCCAGCATTTT
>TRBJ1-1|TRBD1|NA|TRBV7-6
CASSSPMGRGHTEAFF
TGTGCCAGCAGCTCCCCGATGGGCAGGGGGCACACTGAAGCTTTCTTT
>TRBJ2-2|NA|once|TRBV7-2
CASSIRTRTGELFF
TGTGCCAGCAGCATACGGACCCGGACCGGGGAGCTGTTTTTT
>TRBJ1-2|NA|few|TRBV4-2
CASSQEGGAPYGYTF
TGTGCCAGCAGCCAAGAGGGGGGGGCCCCCTATGGCTACACCTTC
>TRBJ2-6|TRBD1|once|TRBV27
CASSFLKPGTGSGANVLTF
TGTGCCAGCAGTTTCCTGAAACCCGGGACAGGTTCTGGGGCCAACGTCCTGACTTTC
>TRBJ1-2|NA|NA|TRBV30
CAWRSGPRGYTF
TGTGCCTGGCGGTCAGGGCCCCGGGGCTACACCTTC
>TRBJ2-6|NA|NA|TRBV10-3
CAISGGGSTGANVLTF
TGTGCCATCAGTGGTGGCGGCTCGACCGGGGCCAACGTCCTGACTTTC
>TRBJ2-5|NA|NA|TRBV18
CASSSAGTLQETQYF
TGTGCCAGCTCAAGCGCCGGGACACTCCAAGAGACCCAGTACTTC
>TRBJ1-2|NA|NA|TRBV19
CASMGLGYGYTF
TGTGCCAGTATGGGTCTCGGCTATGGCTACACCTTC
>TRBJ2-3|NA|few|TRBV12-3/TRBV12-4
CASSRDPWDTQYF
TGTGCCAGCAGCCGTGACCCCTGGGATACGCAGTATTTT
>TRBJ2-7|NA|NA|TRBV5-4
CASSFRSNYEQYF
TGTGCCAGCAGCTTCAGGAGCAACTACGAGCAGTACTTC
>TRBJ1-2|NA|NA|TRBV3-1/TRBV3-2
CASSQAGWGYGYTF
TGTGCCAGCAGCCAAGCGGGGTGGGGGTATGGCTACACCTTC
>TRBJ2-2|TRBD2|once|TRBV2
CASTGGLVGTGELFF
TGTGCCAGCACCGGAGGACTAGTCGGTACCGGGGAGCTGTTTTTT
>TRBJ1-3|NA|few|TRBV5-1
CASRDFFSGNTIYF
TGCGCCAGCCGGGACTTTTTCTCTGGAAACACCATATATTTT
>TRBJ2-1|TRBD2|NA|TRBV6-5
CASRVTSTEQFF
TGTGCCAGCAGGGTGACTAGCACTGAGCAGTTCTTC
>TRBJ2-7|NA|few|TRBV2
CASSGEPYEQYF
TGTGCCAGCAGCGGGGAACCCTACGAGCAGTACTTC
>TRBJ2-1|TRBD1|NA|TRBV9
CASSVDRGEQFF
TGTGCCAGCAGCGTAGACAGGGGTGAGCAGTTCTTC
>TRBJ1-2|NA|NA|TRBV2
CASSGDRDSGYGYTF
TGTGCCAGCAGTGGGGACCGCGATTCGGGATATGGCTACACCTTC
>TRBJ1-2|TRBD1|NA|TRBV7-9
CASRPDRANNYGYTF
TGTGCCAGCCGCCCCGACAGGGCGAATAACTATGGCTACACCTTC
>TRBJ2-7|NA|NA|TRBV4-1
CASSQAGSYEQYF
TGCGCCAGCAGCCAAGCAGGCTCCTACGAGCAGTACTTC
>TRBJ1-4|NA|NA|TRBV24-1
CATSDSGFSEKLFF
TGTGCCACCAGTGATTCAGGGTTCAGTGAAAAACTGTTTTTT
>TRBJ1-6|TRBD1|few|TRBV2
CASTGQGANSPLHF
TGTGCCAGCACCGGACAGGGGGCAAATTCACCCCTCCACTTT
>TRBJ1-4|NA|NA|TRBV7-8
CASSPREPHLGGTNEKLFF
TGTGCCAGCAGCCCCCGTGAGCCTCACCTTGGTGGAACTAATGAAAAACTGTTTTTT
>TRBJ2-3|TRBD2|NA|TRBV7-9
CASTPLAGPDTQYF
TGTGCCAGCACCCCCCTAGCGGGACCAGATACGCAGTATTTT
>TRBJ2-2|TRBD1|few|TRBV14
CASSLIRGTGYAGELFF
TGTGCCAGCAGCTTGATCCGCGGGACAGGTTACGCCGGGGAGCTGTTTTTT
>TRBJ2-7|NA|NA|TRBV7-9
CASSSQLIEQYF
TGTGCCAGCAGCTCACAATTGATCGAGCAGTACTTC
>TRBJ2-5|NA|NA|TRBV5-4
CASSLKLLATEETQYF
TGTGCCAGCAGCCTCAAACTACTAGCTACAGAAGAGACCCAGTACTTC
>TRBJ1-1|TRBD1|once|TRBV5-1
CASRHDRGEGTEAFF
TGCGCCAGCCGACATGACAGGGGAGAGGGCACTGAAGCTTTCTTT
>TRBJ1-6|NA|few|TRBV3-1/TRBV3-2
CASSRSRGRTPLHF
TGTGCCAGCAGCCGAAGCCGGGGAAGGACACCCCTCCACTTT
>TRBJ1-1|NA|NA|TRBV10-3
CAISEWGPDTEAFF
TGTGCCATCAGTGAGTGGGGGCCGGACACTGAAGCTTTCTTT
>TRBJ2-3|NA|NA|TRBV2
CASRYADTQYF
TGTGCCAGCAGGTACGCAGATACGCAGTATTTT
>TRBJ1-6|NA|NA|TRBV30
CAWSVSQDYSPLHF
TGTGCCTGGAGTGTATCACAGGACTATTCACCCCTCCACTTT